The clone carrying this T cell receptor (beta chain) was counted ten times or more. Its antigen is undetermined. The library targeted TCRbeta and was prepared with unique molecular identifiers. One entry per CDR3 protein, called by TCRdb with MiXCR from the PCR reads. The sample lists some 130,000 distinct CDR3 sequences; roughly 10% were seen once. This entry is derived from a study of T-cell reconstitution after alpha-beta-depleted transplantation in children. Overall study findings and caveats: High day-60 TCRbeta diversity in some patients came from surviving recipient T cells and thymic progenitors. It was reported that alpha-beta T cells came from several hundred expanded graft clones (about two months after transplant). Newly produced T cells mostly accounted for T-cell counts and diversity one year post-transplant.

V was clipped by 6 bases and J by 1 base; unmatched bases: 8. Germline V CDR1 and CDR2: MDHEN, SYDVKM. The CDR3 extends over 15 amino acids. The chain combines TRBV28 with TRBJ2-7; 8 bases line up with TRBD1. The source is a girl under two years old who had a stem cell transplant for combined immunodeficiency, so the T cells may come from the graft donor. The specimen comprised PBMCs, mostly from graft donor cells, sampled 180 days after TCRalphabeta/CD19-depleted stem cell transplant. The chain's CDR3 is CASSPTGQGSYEQYF. The CDR3 bases are TGTGCCAGCAGCCCGACAGGACAGGGATCCTACGAGCAGTACTTC.